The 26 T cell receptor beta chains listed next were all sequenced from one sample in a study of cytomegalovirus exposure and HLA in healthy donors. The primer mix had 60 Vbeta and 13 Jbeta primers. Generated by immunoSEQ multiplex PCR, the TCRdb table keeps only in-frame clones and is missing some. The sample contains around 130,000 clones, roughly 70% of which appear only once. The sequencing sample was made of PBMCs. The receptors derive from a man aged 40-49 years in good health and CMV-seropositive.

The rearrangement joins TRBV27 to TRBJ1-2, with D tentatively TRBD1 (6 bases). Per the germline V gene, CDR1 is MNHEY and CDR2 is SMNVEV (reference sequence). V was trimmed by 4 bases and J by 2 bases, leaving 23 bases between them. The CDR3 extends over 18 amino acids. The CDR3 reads CASSSTGRGTIVNYGYTF. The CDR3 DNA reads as TGTGCCAGCAGTTCTACAGGGCGCGGAACTATAGTCAACTATGGCTACACCTTC.

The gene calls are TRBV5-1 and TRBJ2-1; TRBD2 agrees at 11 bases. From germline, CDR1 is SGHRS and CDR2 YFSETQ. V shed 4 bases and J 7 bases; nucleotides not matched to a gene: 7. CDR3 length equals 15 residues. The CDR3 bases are TGCGCCAGCAGCGATGGGACTAGCGGAGGTAATGAGCAGTTCTTC. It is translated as CASSDGTSGGNEQFF.

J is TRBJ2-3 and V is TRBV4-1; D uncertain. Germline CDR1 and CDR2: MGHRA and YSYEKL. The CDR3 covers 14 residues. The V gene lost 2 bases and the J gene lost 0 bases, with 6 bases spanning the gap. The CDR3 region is CASSQRTSTDTQYF. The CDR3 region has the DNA TGCGCCAGCAGCCAACGAACTAGCACAGATACGCAGTATTTT.

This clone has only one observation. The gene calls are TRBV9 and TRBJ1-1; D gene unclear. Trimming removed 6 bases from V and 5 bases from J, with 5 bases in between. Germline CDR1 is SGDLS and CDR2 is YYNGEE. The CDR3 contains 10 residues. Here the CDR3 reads CASTRTEAFF. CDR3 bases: TGTGCCAGCACCCGTACTGAAGCTTTCTTT.

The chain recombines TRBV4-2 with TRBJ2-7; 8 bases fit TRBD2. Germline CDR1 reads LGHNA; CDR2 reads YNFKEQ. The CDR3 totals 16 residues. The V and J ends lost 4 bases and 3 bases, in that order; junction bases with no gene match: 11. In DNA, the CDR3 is TGTGCCAGCAGCCCGGGGGGGCGGGGGAATAACTACGAGCAGTACTTC. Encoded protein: CASSPGGRGNNYEQYF.

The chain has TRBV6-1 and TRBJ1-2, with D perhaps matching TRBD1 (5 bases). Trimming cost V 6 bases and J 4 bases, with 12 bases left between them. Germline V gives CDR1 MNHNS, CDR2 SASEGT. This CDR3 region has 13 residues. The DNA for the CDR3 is TGTGCCAGCAGATCGGGGAGGGGCTATGGCTACACCTTC. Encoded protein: CASRSGRGYGYTF.

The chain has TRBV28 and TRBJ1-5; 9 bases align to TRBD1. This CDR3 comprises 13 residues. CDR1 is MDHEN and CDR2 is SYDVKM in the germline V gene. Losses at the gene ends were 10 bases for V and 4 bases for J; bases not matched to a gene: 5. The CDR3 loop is CAITTGGNQPQHF. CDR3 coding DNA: TGTGCCATCACGACAGGGGGTAATCAGCCCCAGCATTTT.

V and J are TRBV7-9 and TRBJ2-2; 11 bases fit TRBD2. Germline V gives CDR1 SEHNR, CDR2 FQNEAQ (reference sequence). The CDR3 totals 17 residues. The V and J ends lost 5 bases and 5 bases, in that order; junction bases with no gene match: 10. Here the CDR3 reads CASSRKLLAGETGELFF. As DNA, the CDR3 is TGTGCCAGCAGCCGAAAGCTACTAGCGGGAGAAACCGGGGAGCTGTTTTTT.

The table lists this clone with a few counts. CDR3 DNA sequence: TGTGCCAGCTCACAGCGGGACAGGGGTTACCAAAACATTCAGTACTTC. Translating gives CASSQRDRGYQNIQYF. The V call is TRBV18, the J call TRBJ2-4; 10 positions match TRBD1. The J segment lost 5 bases and the V segment lost 4 bases, leaving 8 bases of the junction unmatched. The CDR3 contains 16 residues. CDR1 KGHSH and CDR2 LQKENI come from the germline V gene.

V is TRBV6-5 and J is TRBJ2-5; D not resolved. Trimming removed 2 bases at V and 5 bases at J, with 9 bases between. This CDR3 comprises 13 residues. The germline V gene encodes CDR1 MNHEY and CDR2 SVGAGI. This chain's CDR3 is CASSYDPEETQYF. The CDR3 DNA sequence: TGTGCCAGCAGTTACGACCCGGAGGAGACCCAGTACTTC.

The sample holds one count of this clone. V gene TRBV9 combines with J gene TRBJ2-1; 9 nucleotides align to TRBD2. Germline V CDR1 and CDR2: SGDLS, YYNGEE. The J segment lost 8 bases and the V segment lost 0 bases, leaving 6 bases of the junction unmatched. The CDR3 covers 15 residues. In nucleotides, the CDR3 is TGTGCCAGCAGCGTAGATAGCGGGAGATTCGATGAGCAGTTCTTC. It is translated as CASSVDSGRFDEQFF.

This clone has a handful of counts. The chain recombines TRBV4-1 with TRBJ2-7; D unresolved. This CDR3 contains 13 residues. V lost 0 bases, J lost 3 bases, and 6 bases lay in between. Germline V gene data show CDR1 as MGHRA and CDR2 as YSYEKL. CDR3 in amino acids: CASSQENSYEQYF. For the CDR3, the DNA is TGCGCCAGCAGCCAAGAGAACAGCTACGAGCAGTACTTC.

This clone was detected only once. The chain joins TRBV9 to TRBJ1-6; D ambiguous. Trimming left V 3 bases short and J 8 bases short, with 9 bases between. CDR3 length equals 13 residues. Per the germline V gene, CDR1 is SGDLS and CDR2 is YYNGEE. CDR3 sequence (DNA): TGTGCCAGCAGCGCTCTCTCCGATTCACCCCTCCACTTT. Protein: CASSALSDSPLHF.

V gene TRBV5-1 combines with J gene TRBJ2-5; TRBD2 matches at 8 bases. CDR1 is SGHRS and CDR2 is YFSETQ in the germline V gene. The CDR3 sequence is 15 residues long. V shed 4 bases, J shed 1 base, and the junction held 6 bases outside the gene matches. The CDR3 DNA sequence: TGCGCCAGCAGCGGAACCGGGACTAGCCAAGAGACCCAGTACTTC. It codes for CASSGTGTSQETQYF.

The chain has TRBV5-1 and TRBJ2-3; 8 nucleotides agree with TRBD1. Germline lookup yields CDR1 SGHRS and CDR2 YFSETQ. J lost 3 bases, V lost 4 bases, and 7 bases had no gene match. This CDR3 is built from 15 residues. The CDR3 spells CASSLNTGGTDTQYF. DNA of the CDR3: TGCGCCAGCAGCCTGAATACAGGGGGGACAGATACGCAGTATTTT.

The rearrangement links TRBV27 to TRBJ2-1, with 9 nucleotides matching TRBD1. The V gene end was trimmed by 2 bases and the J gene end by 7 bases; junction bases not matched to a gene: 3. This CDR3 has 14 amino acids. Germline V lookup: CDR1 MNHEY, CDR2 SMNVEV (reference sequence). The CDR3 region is CASSLGTGWNEQFF. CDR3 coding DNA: TGTGCCAGCAGTTTAGGGACAGGGTGGAATGAGCAGTTCTTC.

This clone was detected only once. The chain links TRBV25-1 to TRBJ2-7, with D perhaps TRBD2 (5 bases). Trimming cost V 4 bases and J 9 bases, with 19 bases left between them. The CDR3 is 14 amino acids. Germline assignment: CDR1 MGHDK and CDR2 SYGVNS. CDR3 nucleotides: TGTGCCAGCAGTGCCCCCGGGAAGCCCCGCGGGCAGTACTTC. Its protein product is CASSAPGKPRGQYF.

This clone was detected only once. In DNA form, the CDR3 reads TGCGCCAGCAGCCAAATTTCACAGGGGGCTGGGGCCAACGTCCTGACTTTC. Translated: CASSQISQGAGANVLTF. The V and J genes are TRBV4-1 and TRBJ2-6; 8 positions match TRBD1. CDR1 and CDR2 (germline): MGHRA, YSYEKL. This CDR3 contains 17 residues. The J segment lost 2 bases and the V segment lost 2 bases, leaving 5 bases of the junction unmatched.

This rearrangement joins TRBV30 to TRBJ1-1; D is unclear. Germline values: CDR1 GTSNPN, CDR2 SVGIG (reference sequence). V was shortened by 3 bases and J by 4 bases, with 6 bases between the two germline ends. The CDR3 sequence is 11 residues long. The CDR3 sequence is CAWRRSTEAFF. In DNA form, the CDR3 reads TGTGCCTGGAGGAGGAGCACTGAAGCTTTCTTT.

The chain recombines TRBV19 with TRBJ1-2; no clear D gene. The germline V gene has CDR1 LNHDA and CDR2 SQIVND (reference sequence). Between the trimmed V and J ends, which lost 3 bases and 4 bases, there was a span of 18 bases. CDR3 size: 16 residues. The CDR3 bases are TGTGCCAGTAGTATTTCCTCTCAGGCATATCCCTATGGCTACACCTTC. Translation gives CASSISSQAYPYGYTF.

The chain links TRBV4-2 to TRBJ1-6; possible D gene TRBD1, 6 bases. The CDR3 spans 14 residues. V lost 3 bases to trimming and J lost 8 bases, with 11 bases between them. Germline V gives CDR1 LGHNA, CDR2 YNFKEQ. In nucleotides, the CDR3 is TGTGCCAGCAGCCAGGGTCAGGGGTATTCACCCCTCCACTTT. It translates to CASSQGQGYSPLHF.

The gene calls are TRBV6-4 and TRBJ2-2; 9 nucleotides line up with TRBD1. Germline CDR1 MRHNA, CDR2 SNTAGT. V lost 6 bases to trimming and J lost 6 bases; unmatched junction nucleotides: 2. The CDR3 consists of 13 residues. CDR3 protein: CASRGTGPGELFF. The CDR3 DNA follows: TGTGCCAGCAGAGGGACAGGGCCCGGGGAGCTGTTTTTT.

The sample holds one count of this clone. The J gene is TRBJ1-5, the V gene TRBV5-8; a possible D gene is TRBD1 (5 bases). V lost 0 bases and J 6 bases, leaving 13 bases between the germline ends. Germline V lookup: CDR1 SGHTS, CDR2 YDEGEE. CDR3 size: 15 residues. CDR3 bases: TGTGCCAGCAGCTTGGGCGGGACCCCCGGTCAGCCCCAGCATTTT. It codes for CASSLGGTPGQPQHF.

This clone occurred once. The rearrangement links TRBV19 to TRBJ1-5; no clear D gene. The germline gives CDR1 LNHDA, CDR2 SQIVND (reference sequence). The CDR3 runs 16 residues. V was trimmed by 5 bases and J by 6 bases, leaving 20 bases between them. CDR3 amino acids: CASSPKAPLGGQPQHF. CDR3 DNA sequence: TGTGCCAGTAGTCCCAAAGCGCCCCTAGGTGGTCAGCCCCAGCATTTT. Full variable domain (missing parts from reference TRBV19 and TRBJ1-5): DGGITQSPKYLFRKEGQNVTLSCEQNLNHDAMYWYRQDPGQGLRLIYYSQIVNDFQKGDIAEGYSVSREKKESFPLTVTSAQKNPTAFYLCASSPKAPLGGQPQHFGDGTRLSIL.

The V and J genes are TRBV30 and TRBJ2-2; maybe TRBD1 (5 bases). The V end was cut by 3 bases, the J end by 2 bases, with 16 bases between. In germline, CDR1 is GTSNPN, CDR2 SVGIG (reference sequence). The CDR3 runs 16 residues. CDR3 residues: CAWSIKTGFNTGELFF. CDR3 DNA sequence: TGTGCCTGGAGCATTAAAACAGGCTTTAACACCGGGGAGCTGTTTTTT.

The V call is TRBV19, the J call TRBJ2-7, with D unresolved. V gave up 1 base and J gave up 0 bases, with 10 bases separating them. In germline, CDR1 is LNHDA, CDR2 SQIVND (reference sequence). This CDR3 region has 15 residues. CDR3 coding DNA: TGTGCCAGTAGTATAGGGCAGGCCAGCTCCTACGAGCAGTACTTC. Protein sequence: CASSIGQASSYEQYF.